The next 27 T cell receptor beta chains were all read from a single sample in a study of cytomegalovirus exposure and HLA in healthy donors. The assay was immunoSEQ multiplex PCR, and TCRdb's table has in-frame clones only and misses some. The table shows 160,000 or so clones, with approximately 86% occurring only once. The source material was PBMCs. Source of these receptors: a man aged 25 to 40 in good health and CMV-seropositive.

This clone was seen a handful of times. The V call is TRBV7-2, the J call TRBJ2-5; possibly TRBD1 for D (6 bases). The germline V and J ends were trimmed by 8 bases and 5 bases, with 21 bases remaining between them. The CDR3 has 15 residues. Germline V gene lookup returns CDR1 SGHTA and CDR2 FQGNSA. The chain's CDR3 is CASSPGTSRAETQYF. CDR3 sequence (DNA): TGTGCCAGCTCGCCGGGGACATCTAGGGCGGAGACCCAGTACTTC.

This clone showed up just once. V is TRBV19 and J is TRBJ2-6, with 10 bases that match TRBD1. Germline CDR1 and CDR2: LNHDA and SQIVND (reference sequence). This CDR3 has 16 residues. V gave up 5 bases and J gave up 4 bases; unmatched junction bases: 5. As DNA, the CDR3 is TGTGCCAGTAGTGGGACAGGGGCAACCGGGGCCAACGTCCTGACTTTC. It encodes CASSGTGATGANVLTF.

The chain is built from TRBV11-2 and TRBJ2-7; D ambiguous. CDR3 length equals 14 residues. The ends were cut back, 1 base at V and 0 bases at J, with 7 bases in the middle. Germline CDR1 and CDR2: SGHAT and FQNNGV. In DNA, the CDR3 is TGTGCCAGCAGCTTAGGGTTTAGCTCCTACGAGCAGTACTTC. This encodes CASSLGFSSYEQYF. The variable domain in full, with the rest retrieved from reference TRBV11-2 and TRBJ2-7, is EAGVAQSPRYKIIEKRQSVAFWCNPISGHATLYWYQQILGQGPKLLIQFQNNGVVDDSQLPKDRFSAERLKGVDSTLKIQPAKLEDSAVYLCASSLGFSSYEQYFGPGTRLTVT.

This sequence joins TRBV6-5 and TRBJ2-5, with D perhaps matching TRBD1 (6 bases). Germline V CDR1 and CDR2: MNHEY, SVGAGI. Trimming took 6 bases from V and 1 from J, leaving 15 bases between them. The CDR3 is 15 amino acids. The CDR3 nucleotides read TGTGCCAGCAGGGACCGGACAGTTCCCCAAGAGACCCAGTACTTC. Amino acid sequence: CASRDRTVPQETQYF.

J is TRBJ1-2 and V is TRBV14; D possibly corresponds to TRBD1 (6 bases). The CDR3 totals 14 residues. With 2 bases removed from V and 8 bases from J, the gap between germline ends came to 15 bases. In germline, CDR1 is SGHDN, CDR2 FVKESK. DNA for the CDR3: TGTGCCAGCAGCCAAACTACAGGGCCTTCGGGCTACACCTTC. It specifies CASSQTTGPSGYTF.

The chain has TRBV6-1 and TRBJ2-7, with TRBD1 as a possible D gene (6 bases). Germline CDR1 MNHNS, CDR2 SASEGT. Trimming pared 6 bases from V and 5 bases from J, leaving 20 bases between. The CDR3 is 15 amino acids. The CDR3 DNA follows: TGTGCCAGCAGCGCTTTTCCGGACAGTCCCCACGAGCAGTACTTC. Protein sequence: CASSAFPDSPHEQYF.

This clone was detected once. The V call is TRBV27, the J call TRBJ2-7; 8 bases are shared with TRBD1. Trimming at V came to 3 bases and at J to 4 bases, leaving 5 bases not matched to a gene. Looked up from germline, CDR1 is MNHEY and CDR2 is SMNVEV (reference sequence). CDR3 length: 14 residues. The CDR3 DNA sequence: TGTGCCAGCAGTTTTGTACAGGGGGGATACGAGCAGTACTTC. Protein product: CASSFVQGGYEQYF.

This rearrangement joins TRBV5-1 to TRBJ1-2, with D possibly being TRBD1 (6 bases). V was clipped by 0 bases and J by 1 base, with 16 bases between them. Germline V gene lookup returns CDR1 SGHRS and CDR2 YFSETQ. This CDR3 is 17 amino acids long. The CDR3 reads CASSLGTATLFNYGYTF. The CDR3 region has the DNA TGCGCCAGCAGCTTGGGGACAGCCACCCTCTTTAACTATGGCTACACCTTC.

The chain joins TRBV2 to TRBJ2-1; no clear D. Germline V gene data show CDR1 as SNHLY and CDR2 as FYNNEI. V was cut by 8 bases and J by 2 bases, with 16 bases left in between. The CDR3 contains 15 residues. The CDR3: CASPDEPLTYNEQFF. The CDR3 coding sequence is TGTGCCAGCCCCGATGAGCCTCTAACCTACAATGAGCAGTTCTTC.

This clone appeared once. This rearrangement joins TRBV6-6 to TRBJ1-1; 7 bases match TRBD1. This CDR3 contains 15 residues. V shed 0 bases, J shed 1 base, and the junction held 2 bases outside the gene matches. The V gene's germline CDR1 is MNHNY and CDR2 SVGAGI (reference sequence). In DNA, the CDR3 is TGTGCCAGCAGTTACTCGGGACAGCCGAACACTGAAGCTTTCTTT. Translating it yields CASSYSGQPNTEAFF.

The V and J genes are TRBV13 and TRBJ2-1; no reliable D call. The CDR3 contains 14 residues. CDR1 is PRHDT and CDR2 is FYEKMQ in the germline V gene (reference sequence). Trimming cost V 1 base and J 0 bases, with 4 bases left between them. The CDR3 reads CASSLESSYNEQFF. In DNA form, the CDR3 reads TGTGCCAGCAGCTTAGAGAGCTCCTACAATGAGCAGTTCTTC.

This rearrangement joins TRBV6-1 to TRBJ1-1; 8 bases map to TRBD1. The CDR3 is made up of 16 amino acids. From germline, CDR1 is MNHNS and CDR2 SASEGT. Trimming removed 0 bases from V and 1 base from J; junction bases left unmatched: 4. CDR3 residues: CASSEARQGWNTEAFF. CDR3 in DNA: TGTGCCAGCAGTGAAGCGAGACAGGGGTGGAACACTGAAGCTTTCTTT.

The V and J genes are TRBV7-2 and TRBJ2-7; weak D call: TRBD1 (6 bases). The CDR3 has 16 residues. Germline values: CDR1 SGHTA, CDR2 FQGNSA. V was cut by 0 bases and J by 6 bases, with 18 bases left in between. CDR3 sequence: CASSLAPRDKGREQYF. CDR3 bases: TGTGCCAGCAGCTTAGCCCCACGGGACAAAGGGCGCGAGCAGTACTTC.

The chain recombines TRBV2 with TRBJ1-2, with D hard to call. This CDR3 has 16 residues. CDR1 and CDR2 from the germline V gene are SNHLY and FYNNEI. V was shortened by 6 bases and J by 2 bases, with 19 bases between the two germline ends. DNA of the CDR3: TGTGCCAGCAGCCCCGCCCAAAGAGGTGGAAACTATGGCTACACCTTC. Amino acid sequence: CASSPAQRGGNYGYTF.

The CDR3 DNA reads TGTGCCAGCAGCTGGGGGGACTCTCAGCCCCAGCATTTT. It encodes CASSWGDSQPQHF. The chain recombines TRBV7-8 with TRBJ1-5, with a possible D match to TRBD1 (5 bases). CDR3 length: 13 amino acids. Germline CDR1 is SGHVS and CDR2 is FQNEAQ. V lost 4 bases and J lost 6, with 10 bases in between.

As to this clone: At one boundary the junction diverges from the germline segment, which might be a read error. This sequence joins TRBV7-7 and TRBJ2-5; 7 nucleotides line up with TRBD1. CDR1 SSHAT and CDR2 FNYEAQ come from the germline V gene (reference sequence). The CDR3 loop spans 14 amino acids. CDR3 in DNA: TGTGCTAGCAGCACCCTAACAGGGGCGGAGACCCAGTACTTC. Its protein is CASSTLTGAETQYF.

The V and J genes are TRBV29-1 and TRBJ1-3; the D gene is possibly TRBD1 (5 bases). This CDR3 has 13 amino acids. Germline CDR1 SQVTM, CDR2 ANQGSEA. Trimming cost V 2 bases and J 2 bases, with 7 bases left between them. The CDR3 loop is CSVERGTGNTIYF. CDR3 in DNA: TGCAGCGTTGAACGGGGGACTGGAAACACCATATATTTT.

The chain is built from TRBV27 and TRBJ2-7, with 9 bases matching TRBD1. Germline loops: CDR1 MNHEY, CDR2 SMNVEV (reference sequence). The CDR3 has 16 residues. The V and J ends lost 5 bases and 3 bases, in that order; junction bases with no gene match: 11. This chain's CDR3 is CASSGGPGQGNYEQYF. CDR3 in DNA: TGTGCCAGCAGTGGCGGACCGGGACAGGGAAACTACGAGCAGTACTTC.

CDR3 coding DNA: TGTGCCAGCAGTTTTGGACAGGATACGCAGTATTTT. Protein: CASSFGQDTQYF. V is TRBV6-6 and J is TRBJ2-3; D might be TRBD1 (6 bases). Trimming removed 4 bases from V and 6 bases from J, with 8 bases in between. Germline assignment: CDR1 MNHNY and CDR2 SVGAGI (reference sequence). The CDR3 loop spans 12 amino acids.

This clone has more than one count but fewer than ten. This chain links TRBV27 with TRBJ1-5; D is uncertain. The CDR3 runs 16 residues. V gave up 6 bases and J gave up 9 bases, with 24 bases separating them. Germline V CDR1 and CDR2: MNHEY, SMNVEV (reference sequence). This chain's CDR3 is CASSPGRRANLGPQHF. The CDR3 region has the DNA TGTGCCAGCAGCCCCGGGAGGCGAGCCAATCTCGGGCCCCAGCATTTT.

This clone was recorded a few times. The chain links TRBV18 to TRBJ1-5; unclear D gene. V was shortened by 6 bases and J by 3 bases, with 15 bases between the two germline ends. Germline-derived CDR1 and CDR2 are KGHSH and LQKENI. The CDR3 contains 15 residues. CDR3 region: CASSAGVASNQPQHF. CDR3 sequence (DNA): TGTGCCAGCTCCGCCGGAGTGGCCTCCAATCAGCCCCAGCATTTT.

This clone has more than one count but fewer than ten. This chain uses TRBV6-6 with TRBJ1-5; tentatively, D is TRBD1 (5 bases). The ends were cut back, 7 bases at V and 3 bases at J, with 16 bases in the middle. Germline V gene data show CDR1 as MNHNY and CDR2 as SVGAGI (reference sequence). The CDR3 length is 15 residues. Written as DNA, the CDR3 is TGTGCCAGCACTCCTCTTGGGGCGTCCAATCAGCCCCAGCATTTT. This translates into CASTPLGASNQPQHF.

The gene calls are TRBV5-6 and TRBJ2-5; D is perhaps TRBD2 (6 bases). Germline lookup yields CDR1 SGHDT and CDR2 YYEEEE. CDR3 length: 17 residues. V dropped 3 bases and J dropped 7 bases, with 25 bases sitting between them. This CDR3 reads CASSSRRRGWGFGTQYF. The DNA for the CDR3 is TGTGCCAGCAGCTCGCGCAGGCGGGGCTGGGGTTTCGGGACCCAGTACTTC.

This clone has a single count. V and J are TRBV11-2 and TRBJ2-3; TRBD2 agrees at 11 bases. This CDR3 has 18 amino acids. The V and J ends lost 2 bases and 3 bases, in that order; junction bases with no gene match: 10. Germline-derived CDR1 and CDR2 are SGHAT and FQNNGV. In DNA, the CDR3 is TGTGCCAGCAGCTTATTGATGGCTAGCGGGGGGATTACAGATACGCAGTATTTT. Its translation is CASSLLMASGGITDTQYF.

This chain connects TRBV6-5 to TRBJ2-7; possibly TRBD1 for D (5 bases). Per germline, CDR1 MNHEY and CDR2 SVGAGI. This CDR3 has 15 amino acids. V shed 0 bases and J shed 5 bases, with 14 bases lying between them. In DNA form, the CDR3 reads TGTGCCAGCAGTTACTCGCAGGGTTCGCTGAACGAGCAGTACTTC. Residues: CASSYSQGSLNEQYF.

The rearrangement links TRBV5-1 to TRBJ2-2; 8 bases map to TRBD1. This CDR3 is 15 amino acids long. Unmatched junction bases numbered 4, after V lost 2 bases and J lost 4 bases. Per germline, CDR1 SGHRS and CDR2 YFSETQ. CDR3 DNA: TGCGCCAGCAGCTTATCACAGGGGGTCACCGGGGAGCTGTTTTTT. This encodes CASSLSQGVTGELFF.

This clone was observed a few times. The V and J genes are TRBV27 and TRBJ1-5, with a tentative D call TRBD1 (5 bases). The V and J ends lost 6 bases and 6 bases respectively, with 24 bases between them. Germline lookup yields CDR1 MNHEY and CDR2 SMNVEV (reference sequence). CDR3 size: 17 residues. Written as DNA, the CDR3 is TGTGCCAGCAGCCCCTCTTTTGCCGGGACTGGATCTCAGCCCCAGCATTTT. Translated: CASSPSFAGTGSQPQHF.